The T cell receptor (beta chain) under discussion was sequenced for a study of blood T cells in healthy people across ages. Study conclusions and caveats: Correlation between TCR beta diversity and naive T cell percentage was strong. Diversity was higher, and naive CD4+ cells more numerous, in long-lived donors than in aged donors.

Remarks on this clonotype: What it recognizes is unknown.

Alongside a J-beta primer mix, a sample-barcoded 5' primer served in a second PCR lasting roughly 6 to 12 cycles. A minimum of 2.5 million CDR3-containing paired-end reads was obtained for each sample. Each CDR3 protein is one row after TCRdb ran MiXCR on the 5' RACE reads. Among approximately 900,000 distinct CDR3 sequences, about 48% were seen once, and the ten largest hold roughly 12%. V was clipped by 4 bases and J by 4 bases; unmatched bases: 4. The CDR3 consists of 15 residues. CDR1 is SGHRS, CDR2 YFSETQ, per germline. The clonotype comes from a man aged 30-40 years in good health. What was sequenced was blood. The rearrangement joins TRBV5-1 to TRBJ2-3; 12 nucleotides match TRBD1. The CDR3 DNA reads as TGCGCCAGCAGCGCGGGACAGGGGGCCTCAGATACGCAGTATTTT. It is translated as CASSAGQGASDTQYF.